This T cell receptor (beta chain) was profiled in a study of blood T cell repertoires in COVID-19. Assay: immunoSEQ multiplex PCR; the TCRdb copy retains only in-frame clones and omits some. The sample lists fewer than 350,000 clones, 86% occurring once. Germline V gives CDR1 SEHNR, CDR2 FQNEAQ (reference sequence). The length of the CDR3 is 13 residues. V shed 5 bases and J shed 14 bases, with 18 bases lying between them. The chain employs TRBV7-9 and TRBJ1-4; perhaps TRBD1 as D (5 bases). This receptor was taken from a woman in her twenties or thirties with COVID-19, enrolled during active disease. The sequenced material came from peripheral blood. CDR3 sequence (DNA): TGTGCCAGCAGCCTGGGGCTAGGAGATTTCCTGTTTTTT. It codes for CASSLGLGDFLFF.